The clone carrying this TCR beta chain came up a few times. Antigen unknown. This CDR3 has 14 residues. Trimming left V 5 bases short and J 9 bases short, with 17 bases between. Germline CDR1 is MNHNY and CDR2 is SVGAGI (reference sequence). This entry belongs to a study of cytomegalovirus exposure and HLA in healthy donors. General study points: TCR beta chains numbering more than 150 were designated cytomegalovirus-associated. Association with HLA alleles at 0.05 false discovery rate was found for some 18,000 TCR beta sequences in a later analysis. In a later analysis, a missense DCLRE1C variant was linked to TCR beta V- and J-gene trimming.

The PCR used 60 Vbeta and 13 Jbeta primers. In the authors' workflow: A later analysis counted approximately 80 million unique TCR beta chains, around 10 million shared. Measured with immunoSEQ multiplex PCR; TCRdb has only the in-frame clones, and not every one. That table gives V, J and clone size, and the DNA gave D and trimming. The data contain some 130,000 clones, about 9.2% of them singletons. The sequence derives from a woman in her 40s in good health and CMV-seropositive. J is TRBJ2-1 and V is TRBV6-6; TRBD1 is a possible D gene (6 bases). The sequencing sample was made of PBMCs. The CDR3 coding sequence is TGTGCCAGCAGTAGGAGTCGAGGGGGACGTGAGCAGTTCTTC. Its translation is CASSRSRGGREQFF.